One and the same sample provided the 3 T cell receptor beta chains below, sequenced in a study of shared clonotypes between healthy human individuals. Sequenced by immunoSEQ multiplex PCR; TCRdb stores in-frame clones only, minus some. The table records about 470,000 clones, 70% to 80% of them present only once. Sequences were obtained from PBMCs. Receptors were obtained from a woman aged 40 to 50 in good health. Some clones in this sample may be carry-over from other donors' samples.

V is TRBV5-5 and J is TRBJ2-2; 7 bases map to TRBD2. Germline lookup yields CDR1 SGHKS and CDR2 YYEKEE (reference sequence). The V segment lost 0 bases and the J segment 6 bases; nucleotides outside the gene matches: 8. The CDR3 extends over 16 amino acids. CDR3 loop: CASSLEGRADAGELFF. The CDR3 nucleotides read TGTGCCAGCAGCTTGGAAGGGAGGGCCGACGCCGGGGAGCTGTTTTTT.

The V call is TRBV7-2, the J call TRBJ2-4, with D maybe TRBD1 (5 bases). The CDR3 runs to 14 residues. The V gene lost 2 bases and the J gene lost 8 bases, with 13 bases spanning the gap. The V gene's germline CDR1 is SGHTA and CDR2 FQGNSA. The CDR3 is CASSLTGGIDIQYF. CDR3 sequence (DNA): TGTGCCAGCAGCTTAACAGGTGGTATAGACATTCAGTACTTC.

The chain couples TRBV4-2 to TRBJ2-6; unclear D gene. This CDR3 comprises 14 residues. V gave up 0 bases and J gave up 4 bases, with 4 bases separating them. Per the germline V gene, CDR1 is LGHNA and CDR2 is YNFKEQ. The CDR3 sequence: CASSQEFGANVLTF. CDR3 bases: TGTGCCAGCAGCCAAGAATTCGGGGCCAACGTCCTGACTTTC.